One sample yielded the 20 T cell receptor beta chains listed below, sequenced in a study of T cell changes during pregnancy in multiple sclerosis. Clones were sequenced by immunoSEQ multiplex PCR, and TCRdb holds only the in-frame ones, with some missing. The sample includes around 60,000 clones, around nine tenths of them seen just once. The material sequenced was peripheral blood, taken in the second trimester of pregnancy. The receptors originated from a female donor with multiple sclerosis, enrolled in a pregnancy study.

The V and J genes are TRBV5-4 and TRBJ2-1, with D perhaps TRBD1 (5 bases). With 2 bases removed from V and 3 bases from J, the gap between germline ends came to 15 bases. CDR1 and CDR2 from the germline V gene are SGHNT and YYREEE (reference sequence). The length of the CDR3 is 16 residues. CDR3 residues: CASSLFPATDYNEQFF. The DNA for the CDR3 is TGTGCCAGCAGCTTATTCCCAGCGACAGACTACAATGAGCAGTTCTTC.

The J gene is TRBJ2-2, the V gene TRBV5-1, with D possibly matching TRBD1 (5 bases). CDR3 size: 14 residues. Germline V gene lookup returns CDR1 SGHRS and CDR2 YFSETQ. Trimming took off 0 bases at V and 8 bases at J, with 11 bases between the two ends. Here the CDR3 DNA reads TGCGCCAGCAGCTTGGGCCAGGGTATTGGGGAGCTGTTTTTT. It translates to CASSLGQGIGELFF.

The chain combines TRBV7-2 with TRBJ2-5; D is perhaps TRBD2 (6 bases). The CDR3 extends over 12 amino acids. Trimming pared 3 bases from V and 4 bases from J, leaving 6 bases between. CDR1 is SGHTA and CDR2 is FQGNSA in the germline V gene. As DNA, the CDR3 is TGTGCCAGCAGCTTCGGGGGAGAGACCCAGTACTTC. It yields the protein CASSFGGETQYF.

J is TRBJ2-7 and V is TRBV5-1; 8 positions match TRBD2. The length of the CDR3 is 15 residues. In germline, CDR1 is SGHRS, CDR2 YFSETQ. V shed 0 bases, J shed 7 bases, and the junction held 9 bases outside the gene matches. CDR3 sequence reads: CASSLVASGLGEQYF. The CDR3 nucleotides are TGCGCCAGCAGCTTGGTGGCTAGCGGGCTTGGGGAGCAGTACTTC.

The gene calls are TRBV11-2 and TRBJ2-2, with 9 bases lining up with TRBD2. Germline lookup yields CDR1 SGHAT and CDR2 FQNNGV. V lost 5 bases, J lost 8 bases, and 9 bases stayed unmatched. The CDR3 is 15 amino acids. The CDR3 DNA reads TGTGCCAGCAGCCTGGGGCTAGCGGGAACTGGGGAGCTGTTTTTT. Its translation is CASSLGLAGTGELFF.

The chain combines TRBV5-4 with TRBJ2-1; 12 bases are a match to TRBD1. Germline V lookup: CDR1 SGHNT, CDR2 YYREEE (reference sequence). The CDR3 contains 14 residues. Trimming took 3 bases from V and 10 from J; bases not matched to a gene: 5. This CDR3 is CASSSGTGGVEQFF. CDR3 in DNA: TGTGCCAGCAGCTCAGGGACAGGGGGCGTCGAGCAGTTCTTC.

V gene TRBV21-1 combines with J gene TRBJ2-3; no check of the table's D call, TRBD1, against the DNA was made. TRBV21-1 is given as a pseudogene. CDR3 size: 17 residues. Here the CDR3 reads CASSKTAGATSTDTQYF. The CDR3 DNA is TGTGCCAGCAGCAAAACCGCAGGGGCAACTAGCACAGATACGCAGTATTTT.

The chain carries TRBV6-5 and TRBJ2-7; 8 bases fit TRBD1. Germline V gene data show CDR1 as MNHEY and CDR2 as SVGAGI. The CDR3 totals 15 residues. The J segment lost 4 bases and the V segment lost 8 bases, leaving 13 bases of the junction unmatched. For the CDR3, the DNA is TGTGCCAGCCACGGGGTCGGGACAGGAGGTTACGAGCAGTACTTC. It codes for CASHGVGTGGYEQYF.

The chain is built from TRBV5-4 and TRBJ2-1; 11 nucleotides agree with TRBD2. Germline trimming cut 5 bases from V and 7 bases from J; bases unmatched to any gene: 8. The CDR3 spans 15 residues. Germline V gives CDR1 SGHNT, CDR2 YYREEE (reference sequence). The DNA for the CDR3 is TGTGCCAGCAGTCCCACTAGCGGGAGAGGTAATGAGCAGTTCTTC. It specifies CASSPTSGRGNEQFF.

This chain links TRBV11-2 with TRBJ2-5, with D perhaps matching TRBD2 (6 bases). V was clipped by 2 bases and J by 4 bases, with 11 bases between them. The CDR3 is 14 amino acids. Germline V gene sequence: CDR1 SGHAT, CDR2 FQNNGV. DNA of the CDR3: TGTGCCAGCAGCTTATACGGGGGAGGAGAGACCCAGTACTTC. It codes for CASSLYGGGETQYF. Variable domain in full (rest from reference TRBV11-2 and TRBJ2-5): EAGVAQSPRYKIIEKRQSVAFWCNPISGHATLYWYQQILGQGPKLLIQFQNNGVVDDSQLPKDRFSAERLKGVDSTLKIQPAKLEDSAVYLCASSLYGGGETQYFGPGTRLLVL.

The chain couples TRBV2 to TRBJ1-5; the match to TRBD1 covers 9 bases. Trimming took 6 bases from V and 3 from J; bases not matched to a gene: 3. CDR3 size: 14 residues. In germline, CDR1 is SNHLY, CDR2 FYNNEI. Written as DNA, the CDR3 is TGTGCCAGCAGGGGGACAGGGTTCAATCAGCCCCAGCATTTT. It encodes CASRGTGFNQPQHF.

The chain carries TRBV27 and TRBJ1-1; possibly TRBD1 for D (6 bases). This CDR3 comprises 13 residues. CDR1 is MNHEY, CDR2 SMNVEV, per germline (reference sequence). V lost 7 bases and J 0 bases, leaving 9 bases between the germline ends. The CDR3 bases are TGTGCCAGCAAGGGGGGGATGAACACTGAAGCTTTCTTT. Protein product: CASKGGMNTEAFF.

This clone came up once. The genes are TRBV4-2 and TRBJ2-1; D gene ambiguous. CDR3 length: 14 residues. With 0 bases removed from V and 7 bases from J, the gap between germline ends came to 10 bases. Germline CDR1 is LGHNA and CDR2 is YNFKEQ. For the CDR3, the DNA is TGTGCCAGCAGCCAAGAGCCCGGTCGGAATGAGCAGTTCTTC. Residues: CASSQEPGRNEQFF.

This chain connects TRBV7-8 to TRBJ2-5; D remains unclear. The germline gives CDR1 SGHVS, CDR2 FQNEAQ. The CDR3 is 16 amino acids. The V and J ends lost 1 base and 5 bases respectively, with 17 bases between them. CDR3 DNA: TGTGCCAGCAGCTTAGGGGCAGGCCCTCGGTGGGAGACCCAGTACTTC. Translated: CASSLGAGPRWETQYF.

This sequence joins TRBV5-1 and TRBJ2-5; 8 nucleotides line up with TRBD2. CDR1 and CDR2 from the germline V gene are SGHRS and YFSETQ. Trimming took 2 bases from V and 4 from J; bases not matched to a gene: 4. This CDR3 is built from 14 residues. The DNA for the CDR3 is TGCGCCAGCAGCTTAGCCCTAGCGGGAGAGACCCAGTACTTC. Its translation: CASSLALAGETQYF.

The CDR3 loop reads CASSLIMTGANTGELFF. As DNA, the CDR3 is TGTGCCAGCAGCCTCATTATGACAGGGGCGAACACCGGGGAGCTGTTTTTT. The chain links TRBV28 to TRBJ2-2; the match to TRBD1 covers 8 bases. Germline CDR1 is MDHEN and CDR2 is SYDVKM. The junction had 9 bases not matched to a gene; V was cut back by 6 bases and J by 0 bases. CDR3 length: 17 amino acids.

The chain couples TRBV5-4 to TRBJ2-2; D ambiguous. The length of the CDR3 is 12 residues. V shed 4 bases and J shed 6 bases, with 7 bases lying between them. CDR1 is SGHNT, CDR2 YYREEE, per germline (reference sequence). CDR3 loop: CASSPVAGELFF. CDR3 sequence (DNA): TGTGCCAGCAGCCCGGTGGCCGGGGAGCTGTTTTTT.

This clone occurred a few times. This chain joins TRBV11-2 and TRBJ1-1, with 7 bases identical to TRBD1. Per germline, CDR1 SGHAT and CDR2 FQNNGV. V lost 0 bases to trimming and J lost 8 bases; unmatched junction nucleotides: 12. There are 16 residues in the CDR3. In DNA form, the CDR3 reads TGTGCCAGCAGCTTAGATCGGACCAGGGGGGCACGGGAAGCTTTCTTT. Its protein is CASSLDRTRGAREAFF.

The rearrangement joins TRBV5-4 to TRBJ2-1; a weak D match, TRBD2 (6 bases). Trimming stripped 7 bases from V and 10 bases from J, with 18 bases between. The germline V gene has CDR1 SGHNT and CDR2 YYREEE (reference sequence). The CDR3 sequence is 13 residues long. Here the CDR3 DNA reads TGTGCCAGCTCACGGGAGTCCGGACTGGAGCAGTTCTTC. Its translation is CASSRESGLEQFF.

The J gene is TRBJ2-3, the V gene TRBV18; D is possibly TRBD2 (6 bases). The germline V gene has CDR1 KGHSH and CDR2 LQKENI. This CDR3 comprises 15 residues. V gave up 5 bases and J gave up 4 bases, with 16 bases separating them. The CDR3 protein is CASSSGGAWADTQYF. In DNA form, the CDR3 reads TGTGCCAGCTCAAGTGGCGGGGCATGGGCAGATACGCAGTATTTT.